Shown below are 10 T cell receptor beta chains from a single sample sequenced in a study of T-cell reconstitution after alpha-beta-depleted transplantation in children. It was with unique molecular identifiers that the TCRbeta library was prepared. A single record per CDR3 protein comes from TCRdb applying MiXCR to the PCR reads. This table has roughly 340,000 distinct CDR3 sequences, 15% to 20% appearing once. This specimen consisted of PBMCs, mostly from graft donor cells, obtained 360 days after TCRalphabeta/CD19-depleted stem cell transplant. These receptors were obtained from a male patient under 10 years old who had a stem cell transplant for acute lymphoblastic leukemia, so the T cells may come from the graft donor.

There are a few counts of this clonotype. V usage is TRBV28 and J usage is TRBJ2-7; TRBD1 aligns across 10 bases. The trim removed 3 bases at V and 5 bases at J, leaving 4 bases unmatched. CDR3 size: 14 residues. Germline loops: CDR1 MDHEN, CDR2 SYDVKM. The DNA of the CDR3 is TGTGCCAGCAGTTTGGGAGACAGGGGGCACGAGCAGTACTTC. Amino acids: CASSLGDRGHEQYF.

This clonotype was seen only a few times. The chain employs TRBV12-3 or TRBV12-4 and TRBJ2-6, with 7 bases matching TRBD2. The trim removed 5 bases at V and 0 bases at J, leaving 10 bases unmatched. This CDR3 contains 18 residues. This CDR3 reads CASSTHSGILSGANVLTF. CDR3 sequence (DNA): TGTGCCAGCAGTACTCACAGCGGGATACTCTCTGGGGCCAACGTCCTGACTTTC.

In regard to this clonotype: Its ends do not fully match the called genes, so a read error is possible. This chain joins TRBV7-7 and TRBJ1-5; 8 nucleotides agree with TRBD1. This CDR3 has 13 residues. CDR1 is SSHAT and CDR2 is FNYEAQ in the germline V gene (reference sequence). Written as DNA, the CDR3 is TGTGCTAGCAGCTTATCCCCGGGACAGGCCCAGCATTTT. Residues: CASSLSPGQAQHF. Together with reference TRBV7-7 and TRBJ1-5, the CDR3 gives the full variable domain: GAGVSQSPRYKVTKRGQDVTLRCDPISSHATLYWYQQALGQGPEFLTYFNYEAQPDKSGLPSDRFSAERPEGSISTLTIQRTEQRDSAMYRCASSLSPGQAQHFGDGTRLSIL.

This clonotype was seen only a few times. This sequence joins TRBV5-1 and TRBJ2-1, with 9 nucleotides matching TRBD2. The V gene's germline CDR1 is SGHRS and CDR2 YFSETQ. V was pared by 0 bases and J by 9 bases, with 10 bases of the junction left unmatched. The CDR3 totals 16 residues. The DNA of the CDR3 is TGCGCCAGCAGCTTGGAAACGGCGGGAGGGGGGGGTGAGCAGTTCTTC. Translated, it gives CASSLETAGGGGEQFF. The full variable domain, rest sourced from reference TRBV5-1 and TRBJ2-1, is KAGVTQTPRYLIKTRGQQVTLSCSPISGHRSVSWYQQTPGQGLQFLFEYFSETQRNKGNFPGRFSGRQFSNSRSEMNVSTLELGDSALYLCASSLETAGGGGEQFFGPGTRLTVL.

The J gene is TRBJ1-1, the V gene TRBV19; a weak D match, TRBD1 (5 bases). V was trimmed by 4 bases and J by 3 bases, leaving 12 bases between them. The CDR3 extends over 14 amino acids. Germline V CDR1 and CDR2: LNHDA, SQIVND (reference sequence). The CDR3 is CASSTTDTYTEAFF. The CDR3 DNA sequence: TGTGCCAGTAGTACGACAGATACCTACACTGAAGCTTTCTTT.

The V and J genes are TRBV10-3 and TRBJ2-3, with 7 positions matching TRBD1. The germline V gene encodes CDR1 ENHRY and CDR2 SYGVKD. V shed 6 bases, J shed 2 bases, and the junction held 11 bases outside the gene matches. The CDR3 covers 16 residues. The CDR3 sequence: CAIRERDSSITDTQYF. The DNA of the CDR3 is TGTGCCATCAGGGAACGGGACAGCTCGATCACAGATACGCAGTATTTT.

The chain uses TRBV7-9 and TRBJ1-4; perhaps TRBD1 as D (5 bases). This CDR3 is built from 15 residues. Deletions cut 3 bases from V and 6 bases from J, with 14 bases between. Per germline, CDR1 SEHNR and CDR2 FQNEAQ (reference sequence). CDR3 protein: CASSLVVGLDEKLFF. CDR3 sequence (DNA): TGTGCCAGCAGCTTGGTAGTGGGGCTTGATGAAAAACTGTTTTTT.

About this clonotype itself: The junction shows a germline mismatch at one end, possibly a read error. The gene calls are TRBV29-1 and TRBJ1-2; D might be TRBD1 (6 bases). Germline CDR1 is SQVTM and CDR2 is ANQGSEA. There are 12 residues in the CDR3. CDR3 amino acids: CSVEDKGEERDF. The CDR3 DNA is TGCAGCGTTGAAGATAAGGGGGAAGAAAGGGATTTC.

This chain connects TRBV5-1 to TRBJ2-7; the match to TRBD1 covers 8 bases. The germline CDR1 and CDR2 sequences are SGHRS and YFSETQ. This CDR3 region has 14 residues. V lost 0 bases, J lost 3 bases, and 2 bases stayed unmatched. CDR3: CASSLDRGSYEQYF. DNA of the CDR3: TGCGCCAGCAGCTTGGACAGGGGGAGCTACGAGCAGTACTTC.

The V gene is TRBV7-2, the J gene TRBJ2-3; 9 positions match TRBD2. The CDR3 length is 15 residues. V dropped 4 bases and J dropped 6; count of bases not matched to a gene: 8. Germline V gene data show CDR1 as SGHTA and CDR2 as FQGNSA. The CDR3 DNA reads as TGTGCCAGCAGCTCCACGGGACTAGCATCGGATACGCAGTATTTT. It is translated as CASSSTGLASDTQYF. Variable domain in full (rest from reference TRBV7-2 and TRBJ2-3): GAGVSQSPSNKVTEKGKDVELRCDPISGHTALYWYRQSLGQGLEFLIYFQGNSAPDKSGLPSDRFSAERTGGSVSTLTIQRTQQEDSAVYLCASSSTGLASDTQYFGPGTRLTVL.